These 32 T cell receptor beta chains originate from one sample sequenced in a study of T cells in Graves' hyperthyroidism and ophthalmopathy. What was amplified from RNA transcripts were TCR beta CDR3 regions. A set of HTBI primers served as the primers for a first-round RT-PCR of the TCR CDR3. TCRdb recomputed calls from the multiplex PCR reads with MiXCR, one row per CDR3 protein. The data hold approximately 690,000 distinct CDR3 sequences, with less than 25% observed a single time. The sample taken for sequencing was blood. These TCRs come from a man aged 30-40 years with Graves' ophthalmopathy.

This chain uses TRBV14 with TRBJ2-1; D gene uncertain. Per the germline V gene, CDR1 is SGHDN and CDR2 is FVKESK. The V and J ends lost 0 bases and 9 bases respectively, with 6 bases between them. The CDR3 runs to 12 residues. The CDR3 reads CASSQETPEQFF. The CDR3 DNA reads TGTGCCAGCAGCCAAGAAACCCCTGAGCAGTTCTTC.

This clonotype was found many times. The gene calls are TRBV11-2 and TRBJ2-7, with TRBD2 matching 12 bases. V dropped 5 bases and J dropped 3; count of bases not matched to a gene: 8. The germline gives CDR1 SGHAT, CDR2 FQNNGV. The CDR3 is made up of 16 amino acids. The CDR3: CASSEKLAGGYYEQYF. The CDR3 nucleotides are TGTGCCAGCAGCGAGAAACTAGCGGGGGGATACTACGAGCAGTACTTC.

The V and J genes are TRBV6-1 and TRBJ1-1; D is unresolved. Germline V CDR1 and CDR2: MNHNS, SASEGT. The CDR3 loop spans 13 amino acids. V shed 7 bases and J shed 6 bases, with 15 bases lying between them. CDR3 nucleotide sequence: TGTGCCAGCAATCCCAATGGAGCCCCTGAAGCTTTCTTT. Translating it yields CASNPNGAPEAFF.

This rearrangement joins TRBV6-1 to TRBJ2-1; D possibly matches TRBD1 or TRBD2 (5 bases each). V was cut by 7 bases and J by 9 bases, with 13 bases left in between. In germline, CDR1 is MNHNS, CDR2 SASEGT. This CDR3 region has 12 residues. The CDR3 sequence: CASNRAGSEQFF. CDR3 nucleotide sequence: TGTGCCAGCAATCGCGCAGGGAGTGAGCAGTTCTTC.

There are a few counts of this clonotype. The rearrangement joins TRBV28 to TRBJ2-3, with 10 bases fitting TRBD2. V shed 8 bases, J shed 6 bases, and the junction held 11 bases outside the gene matches. CDR1 and CDR2 from the germline V gene are MDHEN and SYDVKM. The CDR3 runs 15 residues. DNA for the CDR3: TGTGCCAGCCAACCCCCTAGCGGGAGTGTGGATACGCAGTATTTT. Translating gives CASQPPSGSVDTQYF.

J is TRBJ2-1 and V is TRBV11-3; D possibly matches TRBD1 or TRBD2 (5 bases each). Trimming left V 4 bases short and J 8 bases short, with 15 bases between. The CDR3 is 14 amino acids. Germline assignment: CDR1 SGHNT and CDR2 YENEEA. The CDR3 bases are TGTGCCAGCAGCTCGGGACCAGTGGAATATGAGCAGTTCTTC. This codes for CASSSGPVEYEQFF. The whole variable domain, remainder taken from reference TRBV11-3 and TRBJ2-1, is EAGVVQSPRYKIIEKKQPVAFWCNPISGHNTLYWYLQNLGQGPELLIRYENEEAVDDSQLPKDRFSAERLKGVDSTLKIQPAELGDSAVYLCASSSGPVEYEQFFGPGTRLTVL.

This clonotype was counted many times. The chain joins TRBV3-1 to TRBJ1-2, with D uncertain. With 4 bases removed from V and 2 bases from J, the gap between germline ends came to 8 bases. The CDR3 runs 13 residues. CDR1 is LGHDT, CDR2 YNNKEL, per germline (reference sequence). CDR3 loop: CASSPDGNYGYTF. As DNA, the CDR3 is TGTGCCAGCAGCCCGGACGGAAACTATGGCTACACCTTC.

This clonotype appeared a few times. V and J are TRBV5-1 and TRBJ2-7; D might be TRBD1 or TRBD2, each matching 5 bases. CDR1 is SGHRS, CDR2 YFSETQ, per germline. Trimming took 2 bases from V and 5 from J, leaving 11 bases between them. The CDR3 has 13 amino acids. CDR3 nucleotide sequence: TGCGCCAGCAGCTTTGGGGGAGCGAACGAGCAGTACTTC. Its translation: CASSFGGANEQYF.

Only a few counts were recorded for this clonotype. This rearrangement joins TRBV6-1 to TRBJ2-7; D remains ambiguous. Trimming pared 8 bases from V and 3 bases from J, leaving 20 bases between. This CDR3 contains 15 residues. Germline V gives CDR1 MNHNS, CDR2 SASEGT. The CDR3 sequence: CASSILGPTIYEQYF. For the CDR3, the DNA is TGTGCCAGCTCGATTCTAGGACCTACAATCTACGAGCAGTACTTC.

The chain links TRBV12-5 to TRBJ2-5; 9 positions match TRBD1. V was pared by 5 bases and J by 1 base, with 5 bases of the junction left unmatched. CDR1 and CDR2 (germline): LGHNT, FRNRAP. This CDR3 is 15 amino acids long. CDR3 coding DNA: TGTGCTAGTGGTCCAGGACAGGGGATCCAAGAGACCCAGTACTTC. Encoded protein: CASGPGQGIQETQYF. The full variable domain, in which reference TRBV12-5 and TRBJ2-5 provide the parts outside the CDR3, is DARVTQTPRHKVTEMGQEVTMRCQPILGHNTVFWYRQTMMQGLELLAYFRNRAPLDDSGMPKDRFSAEMPDATLATLKIQPSEPRDSAVYFCASGPGQGIQETQYFGPGTRLLVL.

This clonotype was observed many times. The chain has TRBV3-1 and TRBJ2-5; TRBD1 matches at 10 bases. V trimming: 0 bases; J trimming: 4 bases; junction bases outside the gene matches: 5. The length of the CDR3 is 16 residues. Germline V gene lookup returns CDR1 LGHDT and CDR2 YNNKEL (reference sequence). CDR3 sequence (DNA): TGTGCCAGCAGCCAAGAGCTCGGACAGGGGGGAGAGACCCAGTACTTC. It encodes CASSQELGQGGETQYF.

This clonotype was seen only a few times. V is TRBV27 and J is TRBJ2-7; TRBD2 matches 13 bases. Germline V gene sequence: CDR1 MNHEY, CDR2 SMNVEV (reference sequence). The CDR3 consists of 16 residues. After removal of 5 bases from V and 0 bases from J, the junction contained 4 bases not matched to a gene. CDR3 residues: CASSAGTSGTSYEQYF. The CDR3, as DNA: TGTGCCAGCAGTGCGGGGACTAGCGGGACCTCCTACGAGCAGTACTTC.

A few counts support this clonotype. As DNA, the CDR3 is TGTGCCAGCAGCTTAGATCAGGGCAGGCGATACAATGAGCAGTTCTTC. Encoded protein: CASSLDQGRRYNEQFF. The genes are TRBV11-2 and TRBJ2-1, with a weak D call TRBD1 (5 bases). V was cut by 0 bases and J by 4 bases, with 13 bases left in between. Germline lookup yields CDR1 SGHAT and CDR2 FQNNGV. CDR3 length: 16 residues.

Only a few counts were recorded for this clonotype. The chain links TRBV25-1 to TRBJ2-3; TRBD2 matches at 7 bases. CDR3 size: 15 residues. In germline, CDR1 is MGHDK, CDR2 SYGVNS. V lost 8 bases, J lost 5 bases, and 13 bases stayed unmatched. CDR3 loop: CASGRRGLLQDTQYF. The CDR3 DNA sequence: TGTGCCAGCGGAAGAAGGGGACTACTCCAAGATACGCAGTATTTT.

The chain recombines TRBV12-3 or TRBV12-4 with TRBJ2-3; possibly TRBD1 for D (7 bases). Trimming took 4 bases from V and 0 from J, leaving 17 bases between them. CDR3 size: 17 residues. CDR3 nucleotide sequence: TGTGCCAGCAGTTCGGGGGACAGACTTAAGAGCACAGATACGCAGTATTTT. This translates into CASSSGDRLKSTDTQYF.

As regards this clonotype: One base away lies a much larger clone, so this may be a sequencing read error. The chain combines TRBV3-1 with TRBJ2-3; TRBD2 matches at 12 bases. The CDR3 sequence is 16 residues long. V trimming: 1 base; J trimming: 2 bases; junction bases outside the gene matches: 1. Germline CDR1 LGHDT, CDR2 YNNKEL (reference sequence). CDR3 bases: TGTGCCAGCAGCCAAGGGACTAGCGGGAACACAGATACGCAGTATTTT. Protein product: CASSQGTSGNTDTQYF.

This clonotype was detected many times. In nucleotides, the CDR3 is TGTGCCAGCAGCAGGACAGGGAATAATGAAAAACTGTTTTTT. Translating it yields CASSRTGNNEKLFF. The chain combines TRBV7-9 with TRBJ1-4, with 8 nucleotides matching TRBD1. J lost 4 bases, V lost 5 bases, and 3 bases had no gene match. The V gene's germline CDR1 is SEHNR and CDR2 FQNEAQ (reference sequence). The CDR3 totals 14 residues.

This clonotype has more than one count but fewer than ten. The rearrangement joins TRBV19 to TRBJ1-5; TRBD1 agrees at 8 bases. CDR1 and CDR2 (germline): LNHDA, SQIVND (reference sequence). The CDR3 totals 13 residues. V lost 7 bases and J lost 6; bases outside the gene matches: 5. CDR3 nucleotide sequence: TGTGCCAGTAAACCAGGGGGCGGTCAGCCCCAGCATTTT. Its protein product is CASKPGGGQPQHF.

The chain links TRBV5-8 to TRBJ2-1, with 14 bases identical to TRBD2. CDR1 and CDR2 from the germline V gene are SGHTS and YDEGEE. The junction had 11 bases not matched to a gene; V was cut back by 3 bases and J by 9 bases. The CDR3 length is 17 residues. CDR3 residues: CASSSPGTSGSLGEQFF. The CDR3 DNA follows: TGTGCCAGCAGCTCGCCCGGGACTAGCGGGAGTCTGGGTGAGCAGTTCTTC.

This sequence joins TRBV29-1 and TRBJ2-1; D gene ambiguous. The germline V and J ends were trimmed by 0 bases and 3 bases, with 12 bases remaining between them. The CDR3 length is 15 residues. The germline CDR1 and CDR2 sequences are SQVTM and ANQGSEA. Written as DNA, the CDR3 is TGCAGCGTTGAAGATAACTACCAGGTCTACAATGAGCAGTTCTTC. Encoded protein: CSVEDNYQVYNEQFF.

There are a few counts of this clonotype. The chain carries TRBV18 and TRBJ2-5, with 11 positions matching TRBD1. Germline CDR1 reads KGHSH; CDR2 reads LQKENI. V trimming: 8 bases; J trimming: 5 bases; junction bases outside the gene matches: 7. The CDR3 covers 14 residues. The CDR3 is CASARTGGAETQYF. The CDR3 nucleotides are TGTGCCAGCGCAAGGACAGGGGGCGCGGAGACCCAGTACTTC.

V is TRBV29-1 and J is TRBJ2-7; no firm D call. This CDR3 region has 13 residues. Germline values: CDR1 SQVTM, CDR2 ANQGSEA. Trimming left V 6 bases short and J 2 bases short, with 14 bases between. The DNA for the CDR3 is TGCAGCGTCCGTGGCCGCCTGACCTACGAGCAGTACTTC. It specifies CSVRGRLTYEQYF.

Ten or more counts support this clonotype. The chain combines TRBV2 with TRBJ1-3; weak D call: TRBD1 (5 bases). The germline CDR1 and CDR2 sequences are SNHLY and FYNNEI. The V and J ends lost 1 base and 2 bases respectively, with 9 bases between them. This CDR3 region has 15 residues. CDR3 loop: CASSEGGSAGNTIYF. The CDR3 bases are TGTGCCAGCAGTGAAGGGGGCAGCGCTGGAAACACCATATATTTT.

This rearrangement joins TRBV11-3 to TRBJ2-2; D perhaps matches TRBD2 (6 bases). Germline CDR1 and CDR2: SGHNT and YENEEA. V was trimmed by 1 base and J by 6 bases, leaving 9 bases between them. The CDR3 has 14 residues. This CDR3 is CASSLGRGSGELFF. Here the CDR3 DNA reads TGTGCCAGCAGCTTAGGGCGGGGATCCGGGGAGCTGTTTTTT.

This clonotype occurred once. With a much larger clone just one base away, this may be a read error. The chain links TRBV20-1 to TRBJ1-2; no definite D call. The germline CDR1 and CDR2 sequences are DFQATT and SNEGSKA (reference sequence). V dropped 2 bases and J dropped 4 bases, with 11 bases sitting between them. This CDR3 contains 13 residues. DNA of the CDR3: TGCAGTGCTAGACAGCCAGCAGGCTATGGCTACACCTTC. Translating it yields CSARQPAGYGYTF.

The chain uses TRBV20-1 and TRBJ2-1; D is uncertain. CDR3 length: 13 amino acids. From germline, CDR1 is DFQATT and CDR2 SNEGSKA (reference sequence). Trimming took 0 bases from V and 8 from J, leaving 11 bases between them. CDR3 nucleotides: TGCAGTGCTAGAGATCTTGGTGGCGATGAGCAGTTCTTC. Its translation: CSARDLGGDEQFF.

This clonotype was observed at least ten times. The chain combines TRBV11-2 with TRBJ2-1; 7 bases are a match to TRBD1. V lost 5 bases and J lost 7; bases outside the gene matches: 5. The V gene's germline CDR1 is SGHAT and CDR2 FQNNGV. This CDR3 is built from 13 residues. The CDR3 loop is CASSTGVANEQFF. The CDR3 DNA reads TGTGCCAGCAGCACAGGGGTGGCAAATGAGCAGTTCTTC.

This clonotype was seen at least ten times. The genes are TRBV30 and TRBJ2-1; D is possibly TRBD1 or TRBD2 (5 bases each). CDR3 length: 14 residues. Per germline, CDR1 GTSNPN and CDR2 SVGIG (reference sequence). V was pared by 0 bases and J by 7 bases, with 13 bases between. For the CDR3, the DNA is TGTGCCTGGAGTGTGGCTAGCTGGGGGAATGAGCAGTTCTTC. This encodes CAWSVASWGNEQFF.

This clonotype was observed a few times. This chain connects TRBV6-2 or TRBV6-3 to TRBJ2-7, with D possibly being TRBD1 (6 bases). The germline V gene encodes CDR1 MNHEY and CDR2 SVGEGT. The V end lost 6 bases, the J end lost 1 base, and 10 bases lay between the germline ends. The CDR3 extends over 13 amino acids. The CDR3, as DNA: TGTGCCAGCAGGAATCAGGGGTCCTACGAGCAGTACTTC. It yields the protein CASRNQGSYEQYF.

This clonotype has only a few counts. This rearrangement joins TRBV5-1 to TRBJ1-1; TRBD1 matches at 7 bases. CDR3 length equals 15 residues. Trimming at V came to 6 bases and at J to 0 bases, leaving 8 bases not matched to a gene. Germline assignment: CDR1 SGHRS and CDR2 YFSETQ. CDR3 coding DNA: TGCGCCAGCACCCTAATGGACAGGATGAACACTGAAGCTTTCTTT. This encodes CASTLMDRMNTEAFF.

The chain links TRBV6-5 to TRBJ1-1; 8 nucleotides line up with TRBD1. From germline, CDR1 is MNHEY and CDR2 SVGAGI. CDR3 length: 14 amino acids. Germline trimming cut 0 bases from V and 7 bases from J; bases unmatched to any gene: 4. Here the CDR3 DNA reads TGTGCCAGCAGTTACTCGAACGGACAGGGTGAAGCTTTCTTT. Amino acid sequence: CASSYSNGQGEAFF.

This chain links TRBV7-9 with TRBJ1-3; possible D gene TRBD1, 5 bases. In germline, CDR1 is SEHNR, CDR2 FQNEAQ (reference sequence). V lost 1 base and J 0 bases, leaving 16 bases between the germline ends. CDR3 size: 18 residues. The CDR3 DNA sequence: TGTGCCAGCAGCTTAGTTGGGGACGAGGAGAGCTCTGGAAACACCATATATTTT. Its protein is CASSLVGDEESSGNTIYF. Full variable domain (rest looked up from reference TRBV7-9 and TRBJ1-3): DTGVSQNPRHKITKRGQNVTFRCDPISEHNRLYWYRQTLGQGPEFLTYFQNEAQLEKSRLLSDRFSAERPKGSFSTLEIQRTEQGDSAMYLCASSLVGDEESSGNTIYFGEGSWLTVV.